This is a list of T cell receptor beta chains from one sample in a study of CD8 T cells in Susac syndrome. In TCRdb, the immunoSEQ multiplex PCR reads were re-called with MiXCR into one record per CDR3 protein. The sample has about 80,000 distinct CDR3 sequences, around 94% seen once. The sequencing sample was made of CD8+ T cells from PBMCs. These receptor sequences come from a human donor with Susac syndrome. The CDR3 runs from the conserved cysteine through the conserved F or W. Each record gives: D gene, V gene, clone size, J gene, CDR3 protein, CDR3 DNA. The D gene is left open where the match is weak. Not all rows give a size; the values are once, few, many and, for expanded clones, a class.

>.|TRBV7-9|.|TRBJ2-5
CASGLPSGGKETQYF
TGTGCCAGCGGACTCCCCTCGGGCGGGAAAGAGACCCAGTACTTC
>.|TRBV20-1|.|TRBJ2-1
CSASPQTELYNEQFF
TGCAGTGCTAGCCCCCAGACCGAGCTCTACAATGAGCAGTTCTTC
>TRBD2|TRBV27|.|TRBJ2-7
CASAYQLAASSYEQYF
TGTGCCAGCGCCTACCAACTAGCGGCGAGCTCCTACGAGCAGTACTTC
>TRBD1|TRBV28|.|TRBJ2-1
CASSLGTAILGQFF
TGTGCCAGCAGTTTGGGGACAGCGATCCTAGGGCAGTTCTTC
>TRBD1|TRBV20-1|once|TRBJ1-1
CSGLGQYSTGRNTEAFF
TGCAGTGGCTTGGGACAGTACTCCACCGGGAGGAACACTGAAGCTTTCTTT
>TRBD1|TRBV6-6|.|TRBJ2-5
CASSYTGGKETQYF
TGTGCCAGCAGTTACACAGGGGGCAAAGAGACCCAGTACTTC
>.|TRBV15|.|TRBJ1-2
CATSRDMGGNYGYTF
TGTGCCACCAGCAGAGATATGGGGGGGAACTATGGCTACACCTTC
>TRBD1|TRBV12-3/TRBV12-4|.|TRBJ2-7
CASSSDREVFEQYF
TGTGCCAGCAGTTCCGACAGGGAAGTTTTCGAGCAGTACTTC
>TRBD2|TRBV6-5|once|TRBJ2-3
CASSYSGGGRETDTQYF
TGTGCCAGCAGTTACTCTGGTGGCGGGAGGGAAACAGATACGCAGTATTTT
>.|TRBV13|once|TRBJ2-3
CASSLGDGTGDTQYF
TGTGCCAGCAGCTTAGGGGATGGTACTGGAGATACGCAGTATTTT
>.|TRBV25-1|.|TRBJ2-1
CASDTGSPYNEQFF
TGTGCCAGCGACACAGGAAGCCCCTACAATGAGCAGTTCTTC
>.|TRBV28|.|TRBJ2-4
CASSLGQNIQYF
TGTGCCAGCAGTTTAGGGCAAAACATTCAGTACTTC
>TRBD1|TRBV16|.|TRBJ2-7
CASSPDRDEQYF
TGTGCCAGCAGCCCCGACAGGGACGAGCAGTACTTC
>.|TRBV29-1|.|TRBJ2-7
CSVETDSYEQYF
TGCAGCGTTGAGACGGATTCCTACGAGCAGTACTTC
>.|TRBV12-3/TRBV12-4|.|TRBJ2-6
CASRYGSGANVLTF
TGTGCCAGCAGGTACGGATCTGGGGCCAACGTCCTGACTTTC
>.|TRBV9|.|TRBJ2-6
CASTKSSGANVLTF
TGTGCCAGTACGAAGTCCTCTGGGGCCAACGTCCTGACTTTC
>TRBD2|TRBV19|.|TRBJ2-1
CASSITSDSYNEQFF
TGTGCCAGTAGTATCACTAGCGACTCCTACAATGAGCAGTTCTTC
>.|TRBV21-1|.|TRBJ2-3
CASSPRATDTQYF
TGTGCCAGCAGTCCCCGCGCCACAGATACGCAGTATTTT
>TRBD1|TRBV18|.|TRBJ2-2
CASSPPRTGGFGELFF
TGTGCCAGCTCACCACCCCGGACAGGGGGCTTCGGGGAGCTGTTTTTT
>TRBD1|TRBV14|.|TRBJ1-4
CASSLAPWTGGDEKLFF
TGTGCCAGCAGCCTTGCCCCTTGGACAGGCGGGGATGAAAAACTGTTTTTT
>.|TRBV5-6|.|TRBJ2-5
CASSYRGLGYQETQYF
TGTGCCAGCAGCTACCGGGGACTGGGGTACCAAGAGACCCAGTACTTC
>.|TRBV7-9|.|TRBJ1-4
CASRPWRFEKLFF
TGTGCCAGCAGACCATGGAGGTTCGAAAAACTGTTTTTT
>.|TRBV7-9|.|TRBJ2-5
CASSLPRKEETQYF
TGTGCCAGCAGCCTTCCAAGGAAAGAAGAGACCCAGTACTTC
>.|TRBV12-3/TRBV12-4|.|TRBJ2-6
CASSGKTVASGANVLTF
TGTGCCAGCAGTGGGAAGACAGTGGCCTCTGGGGCCAACGTCCTGACTTTC
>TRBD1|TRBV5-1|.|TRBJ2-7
CASSSTTGAQYF
TGCGCCAGCAGCTCTACCACAGGGGCTCAATACTTC
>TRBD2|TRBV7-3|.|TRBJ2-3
CASSTGLGLDTQYF
TGTGCCAGCAGCACGGGACTAGGTCTAGATACGCAGTATTTT
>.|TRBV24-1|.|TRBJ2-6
CATSDSSGANVLTF
TGTGCCACCAGTGATTCGTCTGGGGCCAACGTCCTGACTTTC
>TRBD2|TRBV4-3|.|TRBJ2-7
CASSQDRLAGSYEQYF
TGCGCCAGCAGCCAAGACAGACTAGCGGGCTCGTACGAGCAGTACTTC
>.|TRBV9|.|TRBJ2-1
CASSARNNEQFF
TGTGCCAGCAGCGCCCGAAACAATGAGCAGTTCTTC
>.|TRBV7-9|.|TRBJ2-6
CASSLGAPGANVLTF
TGTGCCAGCAGCTTGGGTGCGCCTGGGGCCAACGTCCTGACTTTC
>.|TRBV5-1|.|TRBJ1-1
CASSWGTEAFF
TGCGCCAGCAGTTGGGGAACTGAAGCTTTCTTT
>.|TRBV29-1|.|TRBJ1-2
CSAVGGGDGTFYGYTF
TGCAGCGCTGTAGGTGGAGGGGATGGGACCTTCTATGGCTACACCTTC
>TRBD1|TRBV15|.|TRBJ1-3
CATSRGKTGGWSGNTIYF
TGTGCCACCAGCAGAGGAAAGACAGGGGGCTGGTCTGGAAACACCATATATTTT
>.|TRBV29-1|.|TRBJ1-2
CSVGAVGRLAGYTF
TGCAGCGTTGGGGCCGTAGGACGGCTCGCGGGCTACACCTTC
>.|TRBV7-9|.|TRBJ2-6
CASSSLWGSTGANVLTF
TGTGCCAGCAGCTCCCTGTGGGGGAGTACTGGGGCCAACGTCCTGACTTTC
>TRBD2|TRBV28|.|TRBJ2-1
CASSQPGLAGGLEQFF
TGTGCCAGCAGTCAACCCGGACTAGCGGGAGGGTTGGAGCAGTTCTTC
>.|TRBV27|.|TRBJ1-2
CASSSGHINYGYTF
TGTGCCAGCAGTTCGGGACACATTAACTATGGCTACACCTTC
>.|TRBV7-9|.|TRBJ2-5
CASSSPRGRETQYF
TGTGCCAGCAGCTCGCCGCGGGGCCGAGAGACCCAGTACTTC
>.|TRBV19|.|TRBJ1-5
CASSIGLRGPQPQHF
TGTGCCAGTAGTATCGGGCTTAGGGGTCCCCAGCCCCAGCATTTT
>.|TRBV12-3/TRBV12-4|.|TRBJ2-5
CASSPRGGVLQETQYF
TGTGCCAGCAGCCCCAGGGGTGGGGTACTACAAGAGACCCAGTACTTC